The 15 T cell receptor beta chains reported below all come from one sample, sequenced in a study of blood T cells in healthy people across ages. The authors ran a second PCR of about 7 to 11 cycles using a sample-barcoded 5' primer and a J-beta primer mix. Each CDR3 protein gets one entry after TCRdb re-called the 5' RACE reads with MiXCR. This repertoire shows 1.5 million to 2 million distinct CDR3 sequences, 30% to 40% found once; its top ten account for around 10%. What was sequenced was blood. The receptor set was obtained from a woman aged 25 to 45 in good health.

The chain joins TRBV10-2 to TRBJ2-1, with 7 nucleotides matching TRBD2. This CDR3 is 15 amino acids long. The germline V gene has CDR1 WSHSY and CDR2 SAAADI. After removal of 6 bases from V and 4 bases from J, the junction contained 9 bases not matched to a gene. In nucleotides, the CDR3 is TGCGCCAGCAGCCTTCTAGCGGCCGAATACAATGAGCAGTTCTTC. Translating gives CASSLLAAEYNEQFF.

The chain is built from TRBV24-1 and TRBJ1-1, with D unresolved. Trimming cost V 7 bases and J 1 base, with 9 bases left between them. CDR1 is KGHDR, CDR2 SFDVKD, per germline. The CDR3 has 13 amino acids. The CDR3 DNA is TGTGCCACCAGAAATCGGGGGAACACTGAAGCTTTCTTT. This codes for CATRNRGNTEAFF.

The chain carries TRBV5-6 and TRBJ2-5; D unclear. The V end lost 4 bases, the J end lost 3 bases, and 16 bases lay between the germline ends. Per germline, CDR1 SGHDT and CDR2 YYEEEE. This CDR3 has 15 amino acids. DNA for the CDR3: TGTGCCAGCAGCACCAAACCGACGTTAAAAGAGACCCAGTACTTC. This gives the protein CASSTKPTLKETQYF.

The sample holds many counts of this clonotype. V gene TRBV29-1 combines with J gene TRBJ2-3; 7 nucleotides match TRBD1. V shed 7 bases and J 0 bases; nucleotides not matched to a gene: 4. The length of the CDR3 is 13 residues. CDR1 is SQVTM, CDR2 ANQGSEA, per germline. CDR3 nucleotides: TGCAGCGGTGGGACAGCTAGCACAGATACGCAGTATTTT. Its protein is CSGGTASTDTQYF.

V and J are TRBV13 and TRBJ2-7; D possibly matches TRBD1 or TRBD2 (5 bases each). From germline, CDR1 is PRHDT and CDR2 FYEKMQ (reference sequence). Trimming cost V 5 bases and J 6 bases, with 14 bases left between them. This CDR3 region has 13 residues. In nucleotides, the CDR3 is TGTGCCAGCAGCGTAACCAGGGACGGCGAGCAGTACTTC. Translated, it gives CASSVTRDGEQYF.

The V gene is TRBV20-1, the J gene TRBJ2-5; unclear D gene. The CDR3 is made up of 13 amino acids. Germline CDR1 and CDR2: DFQATT and SNEGSKA (reference sequence). V was cut by 6 bases and J by 3 bases, with 14 bases left in between. Written as DNA, the CDR3 is TGCAGTGCCGAGAGAGGACGTGAAGAGACCCAGTACTTC. Translating it yields CSAERGREETQYF.

This clonotype was detected a few times. The chain employs TRBV5-5 and TRBJ2-7; D remains unclear. The CDR3 contains 14 residues. Germline assignment: CDR1 SGHKS and CDR2 YYEKEE (reference sequence). Trimming shortened V by 4 bases and J by 1 base, and 12 bases separated the two germline ends. Here the CDR3 DNA reads TGTGCCAGCAGCCCCCACACGTATTCCTACGAGCAGTACTTC. As protein: CASSPHTYSYEQYF.

The sample holds a few counts of this clonotype. This chain connects TRBV5-1 to TRBJ2-3; D unclear. Trimming took 0 bases from V and 0 from J, leaving 11 bases between them. The CDR3 contains 16 residues. Germline CDR1 SGHRS, CDR2 YFSETQ. CDR3 sequence: CASSLALDKSTDTQYF. The DNA for the CDR3 is TGCGCCAGCAGCTTGGCCTTAGACAAAAGCACAGATACGCAGTATTTT.

This clonotype has at least ten counts. The rearrangement links TRBV29-1 to TRBJ1-2, with TRBD1 as a possible D gene (6 bases). Trimming took off 8 bases at V and 8 bases at J, with 15 bases between the two ends. CDR3 length: 11 residues. Germline V gene sequence: CDR1 SQVTM, CDR2 ANQGSEA. The CDR3 DNA sequence: TGCAGCATCCGGGGGGCGCAGGGCTACACCTTC. Translated, it gives CSIRGAQGYTF.

The chain uses TRBV7-9 and TRBJ2-1; 7 nucleotides line up with TRBD2. This CDR3 has 11 residues. Trimming took 7 bases from V and 10 from J; bases not matched to a gene: 4. Germline V gives CDR1 SEHNR, CDR2 FQNEAQ (reference sequence). The CDR3: CASTYGGEQFF. The CDR3 DNA reads TGTGCCAGCACCTACGGGGGGGAGCAGTTCTTC.

The chain recombines TRBV27 with TRBJ1-5, with 7 bases aligning to TRBD1. CDR1 MNHEY and CDR2 SMNVEV come from the germline V gene (reference sequence). CDR3 size: 14 residues. The trim removed 5 bases at V and 6 bases at J, leaving 7 bases unmatched. The CDR3 sequence is CASSLQGPSQPQHF. CDR3 nucleotides: TGTGCCAGCAGTCTACAGGGGCCGAGTCAGCCCCAGCATTTT.

This clonotype was seen more than once but under ten times. The chain carries TRBV20-1 and TRBJ1-2; the D is unclear. CDR1 and CDR2 (germline): DFQATT, SNEGSKA (reference sequence). The V end lost 6 bases, the J end lost 7 bases, and 18 bases lay between the germline ends. This CDR3 is built from 13 residues. The CDR3 bases are TGCAGTGCATCAGGAGTCATGGGCGCTGGCTACACCTTC. Encoded protein: CSASGVMGAGYTF.

With respect to this clonotype: An end of the junction does not agree with germline; a read error may underlie this. The V and J genes are TRBV5-1 and TRBJ2-3, with 7 positions matching TRBD1. Germline loops: CDR1 SGHRS, CDR2 YFSETQ. There are 11 residues in the CDR3. CDR3 DNA: TGCCCCAGCAGCACCGACAGGGAGCAGTATTTT. Protein: CPSSTDREQYF.

This chain joins TRBV6-1 and TRBJ1-1, with TRBD1 matching 7 bases. The CDR3 consists of 17 residues. Looked up from germline, CDR1 is MNHNS and CDR2 is SASEGT. The ends lost 5 bases at V and 4 bases at J; junction bases unmatched: 16. CDR3 sequence reads: CASSPGRDRVPFTEAFF. The CDR3, as DNA: TGTGCCAGCAGTCCAGGGCGGGACAGAGTCCCCTTCACTGAAGCTTTCTTT.

This clonotype was detected ten times or more. The V gene is TRBV7-9, the J gene TRBJ2-1; 8 bases line up with TRBD2. Germline CDR1 SEHNR, CDR2 FQNEAQ (reference sequence). After removal of 6 bases from V and 0 bases from J, the junction contained 4 bases not matched to a gene. This CDR3 is built from 15 residues. The CDR3 DNA reads as TGTGCCAGCAGTCCAGCGGGAGACTCCTACAATGAGCAGTTCTTC. Protein sequence: CASSPAGDSYNEQFF.